The 26 T cell receptor beta chains presented below share a single source sample, sequenced in a study of T-cell reconstitution after alpha-beta-depleted transplantation in children. The TCRbeta library was prepared with unique molecular identifiers. MiXCR, run by TCRdb on the PCR reads, gives a single entry per CDR3 protein. The sample carries about 270,000 distinct CDR3 sequences, more than 9% recorded once. Sequencing used PBMCs from the stem cell graft donor, obtained from the stem cell graft. The receptors originated from a human donor who donated a stem cell graft to a child with SCID.

This clonotype was seen repeatedly, ten times or more. This chain uses TRBV11-3 with TRBJ2-2, with D tentatively TRBD2 (7 bases). This CDR3 has 21 residues. With 3 bases removed from V and 7 bases from J, the gap between germline ends came to 33 bases. From germline, CDR1 is SGHNT and CDR2 YENEEA. The CDR3 bases are TGTGCCAGCAGCTTCCTCCATTTGGGGGGGCGCTGCGAATGTGTGGGCGGGGAGCTGTTTTTT. It encodes CASSFLHLGGRCECVGGELFF.

This clonotype was observed at least ten times. This chain connects TRBV29-1 to TRBJ2-7, with TRBD1 identical over 11 bases. Germline CDR1 reads SQVTM; CDR2 reads ANQGSEA. Losses at the gene ends were 3 bases for V and 4 bases for J; bases not matched to a gene: 2. The CDR3 runs 13 residues. CDR3 nucleotides: TGCAGCGTTGAGGGGACAGGGGGTTACGAGCAGTACTTC. It codes for CSVEGTGGYEQYF.

This clonotype has a count of ten or more. The V call is TRBV9, the J call TRBJ1-3; D is ambiguous. The CDR3 sequence is 12 residues long. Germline V CDR1 and CDR2: SGDLS, YYNGEE. V was shortened by 7 bases and J by 4 bases, with 9 bases between the two germline ends. The CDR3 loop is CASGLGGNTIYF. In DNA, the CDR3 is TGTGCCAGCGGGTTAGGGGGAAACACCATATATTTT. Looking up the rest from reference TRBV9 and TRBJ1-3 gives the full variable domain: DSGVTQTPKHLITATGQRVTLRCSPRSGDLSVYWYQQSLDQGLQFLIQYYNGEERAKGNILERFSAQQFPDLHSELNLSSLELGDSALYFCASGLGGNTIYFGEGSWLTVV.

This clonotype came up a few times. This CDR3 reads CASSLGGSEQPQHF. The CDR3 coding sequence is TGTGCCAGCAGTTTAGGGGGCTCGGAGCAGCCCCAGCATTTT. The V and J genes are TRBV12-3 or TRBV12-4 and TRBJ1-5; maybe TRBD1 (5 bases). V lost 1 base and J 7 bases, leaving 11 bases between the germline ends. The length of the CDR3 is 14 residues.

This clonotype showed up just a few times. Here the CDR3 reads CASSVGEGHSYEQYF. In nucleotides, the CDR3 is TGTGCCAGCAGCGTAGGAGAGGGACACTCCTACGAGCAGTACTTC. The V call is TRBV9, the J call TRBJ2-7, with D tentatively TRBD1 (6 bases). The CDR3 totals 15 residues. Germline assignment: CDR1 SGDLS and CDR2 YYNGEE. Trimming left V 0 bases short and J 0 bases short, with 10 bases between.

CDR3 in amino acids: CASSPTGSQETQYF. CDR3 nucleotides: TGTGCCAGCAGCCCGACCGGGAGCCAAGAGACCCAGTACTTC. The rearrangement links TRBV7-9 to TRBJ2-5; D is possibly TRBD2 (6 bases). Per the germline V gene, CDR1 is SEHNR and CDR2 is FQNEAQ (reference sequence). The CDR3 is 14 residues long. V was trimmed by 5 bases and J by 1 base, leaving 11 bases between them. Variable domain in full (rest from reference TRBV7-9 and TRBJ2-5): DTGVSQNPRHKITKRGQNVTFRCDPISEHNRLYWYRQTLGQGPEFLTYFQNEAQLEKSRLLSDRFSAERPKGSFSTLEIQRTEQGDSAMYLCASSPTGSQETQYFGPGTRLLVL.

This clonotype was picked up many times. The chain carries TRBV2 and TRBJ1-5; no reliable D call. The length of the CDR3 is 15 residues. The V and J ends lost 0 bases and 6 bases respectively, with 12 bases between them. The germline V gene has CDR1 SNHLY and CDR2 FYNNEI. The CDR3 coding sequence is TGTGCCAGCAGTGAAGCGCTTCAGGTGATTCAGCCCCAGCATTTT. Translation: CASSEALQVIQPQHF.

In DNA, the CDR3 is TGTGCCAGCAGTGACTCCGCAGGGGGAATTCGCGAGCAGTACTTC. Amino acids: CASSDSAGGIREQYF. This chain joins TRBV6-4 and TRBJ2-7; TRBD1 matches 7 bases. CDR1 is MRHNA, CDR2 SNTAGT, per germline. The CDR3 loop spans 15 amino acids. The V segment lost 0 bases and the J segment 6 bases; nucleotides outside the gene matches: 8.

This clonotype has at least ten counts. The chain combines TRBV7-2 with TRBJ2-3; D remains ambiguous. Germline V gene sequence: CDR1 SGHTA, CDR2 FQGNSA. The CDR3 has 15 amino acids. The germline V and J ends were trimmed by 2 bases and 3 bases, with 12 bases remaining between them. The CDR3, as DNA: TGTGCCAGCAGCTTATCTGGGTCCGTGACAGATACGCAGTATTTT. Translated: CASSLSGSVTDTQYF.

This chain links TRBV25-1 with TRBJ2-5, with D uncertain. The V gene's germline CDR1 is MGHDK and CDR2 SYGVNS. The V end lost 3 bases, the J end lost 3 bases, and 14 bases lay between the germline ends. This CDR3 is 15 amino acids long. CDR3 amino acids: CASSDLAILEETQYF. The CDR3 DNA follows: TGTGCCAGCAGTGACTTGGCGATTTTGGAAGAGACCCAGTACTTC.

This sequence joins TRBV5-1 and TRBJ2-7, with a possible D match to TRBD2 (6 bases). Germline lookup yields CDR1 SGHRS and CDR2 YFSETQ. Trimming removed 0 bases from V and 5 bases from J, with 9 bases in between. The CDR3 has 13 amino acids. CDR3 in amino acids: CASSLEGGHEQYF. The CDR3 DNA reads as TGCGCCAGCAGCTTGGAGGGAGGCCACGAGCAGTACTTC.

Only a few counts were recorded for this clonotype. This chain connects TRBV27 to TRBJ2-5, with D possibly matching TRBD2 (7 bases). Trimming removed 10 bases at V and 7 bases at J, with 19 bases between. Germline V gene sequence: CDR1 MNHEY, CDR2 SMNVEV (reference sequence). CDR3 size: 13 residues. CDR3 nucleotide sequence: TGTGCCACAGGTGGGGGGGCAGGGAGGACCCAGTACTTC. Translating gives CATGGGAGRTQYF.

This clonotype was observed at least ten times. The chain has TRBV5-1 and TRBJ1-1, with a tentative D call TRBD1 (6 bases). This CDR3 is built from 12 residues. Germline lookup yields CDR1 SGHRS and CDR2 YFSETQ. Trimming stripped 4 bases from V and 6 bases from J, with 10 bases between. CDR3 amino acids: CASSPTGAEAFF. In DNA, the CDR3 is TGCGCCAGCAGCCCGACAGGAGCTGAAGCTTTCTTT.

This clonotype appeared many times. This rearrangement joins TRBV5-1 to TRBJ1-1, with 8 bases lining up with TRBD1. This CDR3 spans 14 amino acids. Germline CDR1 SGHRS, CDR2 YFSETQ. The ends lost 5 bases at V and 2 bases at J; junction bases unmatched: 5. CDR3 in amino acids: CASSGTGLNTEAFF. The CDR3 DNA follows: TGCGCCAGCAGTGGGACAGGCCTAAACACTGAAGCTTTCTTT.

This clonotype was detected ten times or more. The gene calls are TRBV5-1 and TRBJ2-7; perhaps TRBD2 as D (6 bases). Germline CDR1 is SGHRS and CDR2 is YFSETQ. CDR3 length: 14 amino acids. Trimming shortened V by 7 bases and J by 5 bases, and 19 bases separated the two germline ends. The CDR3 DNA sequence: TGCGCCAGCGGCCAAGGGGCAGGGAGGCACGAGCAGTACTTC. Amino acid sequence: CASGQGAGRHEQYF. The full variable domain, its missing parts supplied by reference TRBV5-1 and TRBJ2-7, is KAGVTQTPRYLIKTRGQQVTLSCSPISGHRSVSWYQQTPGQGLQFLFEYFSETQRNKGNFPGRFSGRQFSNSRSEMNVSTLELGDSALYLCASGQGAGRHEQYFGPGTRLTVT.

The chain has TRBV15 and TRBJ2-7; 9 bases map to TRBD1. Germline loops: CDR1 LNHNV, CDR2 YYDKDF (reference sequence). This CDR3 is built from 16 residues. Trimming at V came to 3 bases and at J to 0 bases, leaving 6 bases not matched to a gene. Written as DNA, the CDR3 is TGTGCCACCAGCAGGGTTGGGACAGGGATCTCCTACGAGCAGTACTTC. Translation: CATSRVGTGISYEQYF.

This clonotype was observed at least ten times. The chain carries TRBV5-1 and TRBJ2-1, with TRBD1 as a possible D gene (8 bases). The CDR3 is 16 amino acids. The germline V and J ends were trimmed by 3 bases and 3 bases, with 16 bases remaining between them. Germline V gene lookup returns CDR1 SGHRS and CDR2 YFSETQ. CDR3: CASSSHRGGVYNEQFF. In DNA form, the CDR3 reads TGCGCCAGCAGCTCACACAGGGGGGGAGTCTACAATGAGCAGTTCTTC.

This clonotype was found a few times. The rearrangement links TRBV20-1 to TRBJ2-5, with no clear D. The ends were cut back, 3 bases at V and 1 base at J, with 15 bases in the middle. Germline V gives CDR1 DFQATT, CDR2 SNEGSKA (reference sequence). The CDR3 runs 15 residues. CDR3 sequence reads: CSASRLDGSQETQYF. The DNA of the CDR3 is TGCAGTGCTAGTCGTTTGGATGGCAGCCAAGAGACCCAGTACTTC.

The chain combines TRBV20-1 with TRBJ1-5, with D possibly being TRBD1 (6 bases). The CDR3 extends over 15 amino acids. In germline, CDR1 is DFQATT, CDR2 SNEGSKA (reference sequence). V dropped 7 bases and J dropped 1 base, with 17 bases sitting between them. The CDR3 loop reads CSVKRPGASNQPQHF. CDR3 coding DNA: TGCAGTGTAAAGAGGCCAGGGGCAAGCAATCAGCCCCAGCATTTT.

This clonotype has only a few counts. The gene calls are TRBV7-9 and TRBJ1-1, with D unresolved. CDR3 size: 12 residues. Germline values: CDR1 SEHNR, CDR2 FQNEAQ (reference sequence). Deletions cut 2 bases from V and 6 bases from J, with 7 bases between. The CDR3 DNA reads TGTGCCAGCAGCTTAATCGCCGCTGAAGCTTTCTTT. Its translation: CASSLIAAEAFF.

This clonotype was counted between two and nine times. The V gene is TRBV5-1, the J gene TRBJ2-3; maybe TRBD1 (6 bases). This CDR3 comprises 14 residues. V lost 4 bases to trimming and J lost 3 bases, with 12 bases between them. Germline CDR1 SGHRS, CDR2 YFSETQ. The CDR3 region has the DNA TGCGCCAGCAGCCTCGGGACACTTACAGATACGCAGTATTTT. As protein: CASSLGTLTDTQYF. Variable domain in full (rest from reference TRBV5-1 and TRBJ2-3): KAGVTQTPRYLIKTRGQQVTLSCSPISGHRSVSWYQQTPGQGLQFLFEYFSETQRNKGNFPGRFSGRQFSNSRSEMNVSTLELGDSALYLCASSLGTLTDTQYFGPGTRLTVL.

The V gene is TRBV9, the J gene TRBJ2-3; D not resolved. Germline V lookup: CDR1 SGDLS, CDR2 YYNGEE. This CDR3 spans 16 amino acids. The V end lost 0 bases, the J end lost 1 base, and 12 bases lay between the germline ends. The CDR3, as DNA: TGTGCCAGCAGCGTAGAGATTGGGCTCGGCACAGATACGCAGTATTTT. Protein: CASSVEIGLGTDTQYF.

The rearrangement joins TRBV5-1 to TRBJ2-1, with D unclear. Trimming cost V 5 bases and J 5 bases, with 17 bases left between them. Germline V lookup: CDR1 SGHRS, CDR2 YFSETQ. The CDR3 is made up of 15 amino acids. CDR3 nucleotides: TGCGCCAGCAGTGCGGCCTGGCAGACACACAATGAGCAGTTCTTC. Translation gives CASSAAWQTHNEQFF.

This clonotype was recorded many times. V usage is TRBV29-1 and J usage is TRBJ1-2; no definite D call. The CDR3 has 13 residues. The germline V and J ends were trimmed by 4 bases and 8 bases, with 17 bases remaining between them. The germline CDR1 and CDR2 sequences are SQVTM and ANQGSEA. The CDR3 coding sequence is TGCAGCGTTGCTGGACCGGAGAGGGTCGGCTACACCTTC. Translated: CSVAGPERVGYTF.

This clonotype was seen more than once but under ten times. V and J are TRBV12-3 or TRBV12-4 and TRBJ1-1; D is uncertain. Trimming stripped 3 bases from V and 10 bases from J, with 9 bases between. The CDR3 covers 11 residues. This chain's CDR3 is CASSFPGAAFF. The CDR3 DNA reads TGTGCCAGCAGTTTCCCCGGAGCAGCTTTCTTT.

The gene calls are TRBV4-2 and TRBJ2-7; D not resolved. The CDR3 extends over 13 amino acids. Per the germline V gene, CDR1 is LGHNA and CDR2 is YNFKEQ. The V end lost 0 bases, the J end lost 6 bases, and 9 bases lay between the germline ends. The CDR3 DNA follows: TGTGCCAGCAGCCAAGAACCCGGATTCGAGCAGTACTTC. It encodes CASSQEPGFEQYF.